This T cell receptor beta chain was retrieved from a study of cytomegalovirus exposure and HLA in healthy donors. Study summary: About 80 million unique TCRs from HLA-typed donors made up an early data release. Study-level results: Later analysis identified around 15,000 TCR beta sequences associated with HLA alleles, using a false discovery rate threshold of 0.05. V- and J-gene trimming in TCR beta was tied to a missense DCLRE1C variant by an analysis performed later. There was a cluster of highly shared sequence variants that was likely a sequencing artifact.

Of note for this clone: As yet, its antigen is unknown.

A multiplex PCR was run with 60 Vbeta primers and 13 Jbeta primers. The repertoire was sequenced with immunoSEQ multiplex PCR; TCRdb's copy has only in-frame clones and lacks some. The sample has about 100,000 clones; 75% to 85% are singletons. This CDR3 is 13 amino acids long. Germline assignment: CDR1 SQVTM and CDR2 ANQGSEA. V lost 6 bases and J lost 4; bases outside the gene matches: 8. Sequenced: PBMCs. V and J are TRBV29-1 and TRBJ2-5; 7 bases are shared with TRBD1. The receptor was isolated from a woman in her fifties or sixties in good health and CMV-seropositive. The CDR3 region is CSVAYRGGETQYF. The CDR3 DNA reads TGCAGCGTCGCATACAGGGGCGGAGAGACCCAGTACTTC.